This T cell receptor beta chain comes out of a study of blood T cell repertoires in COVID-19. The germline V gene encodes CDR1 MDHEN and CDR2 SYDVKM. CDR3 length equals 14 residues. The V gene end was trimmed by 5 bases and the J gene end by 8 bases; junction bases not matched to a gene: 9. Sequencing used immunoSEQ multiplex PCR; TCRdb keeps in-frame clones, though not all of them. The repertoire holds tens of thousands of clones, with just over 85% as singletons. This clonotype was obtained from a man aged 55 to 70 with acute or convalescent COVID-19. Source material: peripheral blood. This chain uses TRBV28 with TRBJ1-2; the match to TRBD1 covers 9 bases. CDR3 in DNA: TGTGCCAGCAGTCCAAGACAGGGGGGTTGGGGCTACACCTTC. Amino acids: CASSPRQGGWGYTF.